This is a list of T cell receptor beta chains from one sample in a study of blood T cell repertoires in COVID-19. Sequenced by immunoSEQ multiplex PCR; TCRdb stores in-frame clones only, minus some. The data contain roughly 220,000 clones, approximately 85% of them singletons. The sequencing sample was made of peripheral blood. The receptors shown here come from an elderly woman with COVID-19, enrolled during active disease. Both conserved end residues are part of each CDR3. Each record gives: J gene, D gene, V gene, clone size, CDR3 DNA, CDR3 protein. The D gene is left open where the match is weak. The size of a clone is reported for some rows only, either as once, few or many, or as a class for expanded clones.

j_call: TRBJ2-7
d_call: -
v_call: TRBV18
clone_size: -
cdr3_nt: TGTGCCAGCTCACCTCGTGGGTTTATGGAGTCATCCTACGAGCAGTACTTC
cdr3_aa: CASSPRGFMESSYEQYF

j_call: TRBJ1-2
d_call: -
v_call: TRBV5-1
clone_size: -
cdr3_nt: TGCGCCAGCAGCTTGGAGGACACTCCTAACTATGGCTACACCTTC
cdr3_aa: CASSLEDTPNYGYTF

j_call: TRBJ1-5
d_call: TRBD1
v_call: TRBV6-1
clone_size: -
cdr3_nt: TGTGCCAGCACTGAAAGGGGACAGGGGGCGGTTAATCAGCCCCAGCATTTT
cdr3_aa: CASTERGQGAVNQPQHF

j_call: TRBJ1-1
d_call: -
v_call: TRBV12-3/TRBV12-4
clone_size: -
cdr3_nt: TGTGCCAGCAGCCGTACAGGGAACACTGAAGCTTTCTTT
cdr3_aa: CASSRTGNTEAFF

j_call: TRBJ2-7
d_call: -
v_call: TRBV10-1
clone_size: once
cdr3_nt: TGCGCCAGCAGTGTAGGGGGGCAGTACTTC
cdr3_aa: CASSVGGQYF

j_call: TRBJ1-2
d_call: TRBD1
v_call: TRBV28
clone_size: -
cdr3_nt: TGTGCCAGCAGCCCGTCTAAGGGGGCCTATGGCTACACCTTC
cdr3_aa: CASSPSKGAYGYTF

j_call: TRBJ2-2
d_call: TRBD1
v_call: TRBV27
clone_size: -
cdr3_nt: TGTGCCAGCAGTAGCCGGGACAGGGTCCGGGAGCTGTTTTTT
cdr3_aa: CASSSRDRVRELFF

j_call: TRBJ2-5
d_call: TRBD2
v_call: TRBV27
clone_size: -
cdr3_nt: TGTGCCAGTGCACTAGCGGGGGGCCGAGAGACCCAGTACTTC
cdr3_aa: CASALAGGRETQYF

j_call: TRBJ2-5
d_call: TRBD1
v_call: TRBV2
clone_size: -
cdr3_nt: TGTGCCAGCAGTGCGACGGGACAGGGGATCGTCGAGACCCAGTACTTC
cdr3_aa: CASSATGQGIVETQYF

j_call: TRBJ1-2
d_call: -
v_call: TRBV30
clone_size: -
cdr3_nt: TGTGCCTGGCTGGGGCTCAACTTGGGTCATGGCTACACCTTC
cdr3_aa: CAWLGLNLGHGYTF

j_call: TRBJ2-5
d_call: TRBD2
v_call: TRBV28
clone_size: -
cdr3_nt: TGTGCCAGCTCTGCCGGGGGGGTAGAGACCCAGTACTTC
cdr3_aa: CASSAGGVETQYF

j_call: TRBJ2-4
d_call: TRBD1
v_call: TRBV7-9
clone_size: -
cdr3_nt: TGTGCCAGCAGCCGATGGGACAGGGGGATAGCCAAAAACATTCAGTACTTC
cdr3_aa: CASSRWDRGIAKNIQYF

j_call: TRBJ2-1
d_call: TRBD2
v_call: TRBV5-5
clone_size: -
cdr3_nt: TGTGCCAGCAGCCTCTCAGCGGGGGGTTCCTACAATGAGCAGTTCTTC
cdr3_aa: CASSLSAGGSYNEQFF

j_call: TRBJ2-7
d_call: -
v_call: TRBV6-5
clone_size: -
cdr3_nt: TGTGCCAGCAGACCTGAGGGGGGGGATTACGAGCAGTACTTC
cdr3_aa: CASRPEGGDYEQYF

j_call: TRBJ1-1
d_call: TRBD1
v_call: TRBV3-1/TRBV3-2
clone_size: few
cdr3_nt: TGTGCCAGCAGCCGTCACTCGACAGGGGGGAATACTGAAGCTTTCTTT
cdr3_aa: CASSRHSTGGNTEAFF

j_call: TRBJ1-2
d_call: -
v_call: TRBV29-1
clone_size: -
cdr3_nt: TGCAGCGTCGCTACTTATACGGACAGTAACTATGGCTACACCTTC
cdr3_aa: CSVATYTDSNYGYTF

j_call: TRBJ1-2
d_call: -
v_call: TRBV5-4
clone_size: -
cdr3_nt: TGTGCCAGCAGCTTGGAGGCAGGGCAGCGTGGCTACACCTTC
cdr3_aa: CASSLEAGQRGYTF

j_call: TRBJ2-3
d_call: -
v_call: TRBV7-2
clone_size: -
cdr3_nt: TGTGCCAGCAGCTTAGCGGGAGGAGGGGCAGATACGCAGTATTTT
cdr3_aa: CASSLAGGGADTQYF

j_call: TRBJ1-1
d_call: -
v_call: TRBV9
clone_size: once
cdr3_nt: TGTGCCAGCAGCGTAGGAAATGGCAGGAACACTGAAGCTTTCTTT
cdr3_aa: CASSVGNGRNTEAFF

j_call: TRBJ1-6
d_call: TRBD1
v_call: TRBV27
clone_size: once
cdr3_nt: TGTGCCAGCAGCCCCGGGACAGACTATAGCTCCTATAATTCACCCCTCCACTTT
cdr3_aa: CASSPGTDYSSYNSPLHF

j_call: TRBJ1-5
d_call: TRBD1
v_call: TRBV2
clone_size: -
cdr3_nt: TGTGCCAGCAGTGAACAGGGACAGGGGGCTATGGGCAATCAGCCCCAGCATTTT
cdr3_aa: CASSEQGQGAMGNQPQHF

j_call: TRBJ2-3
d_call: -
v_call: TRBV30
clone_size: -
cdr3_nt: TGTGCCTGGAGTGGACGGGGGTACACAGATACGCAGTATTTT
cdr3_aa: CAWSGRGYTDTQYF

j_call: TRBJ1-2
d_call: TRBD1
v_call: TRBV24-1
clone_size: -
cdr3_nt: TGTGCCACCCAAGGACAGGGGAAAAACTATGGCTACACCTTC
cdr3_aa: CATQGQGKNYGYTF

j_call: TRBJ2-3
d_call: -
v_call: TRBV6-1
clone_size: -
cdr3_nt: TGTGCCAGCAGTGACAGCGTTGGCACAGATACGCAGTATTTT
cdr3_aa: CASSDSVGTDTQYF